Shown below are 21 T cell receptor beta chains from a single sample sequenced in a study of T cell repertoires in cytomegalovirus infection. Using its own MiXCR run on the reads, TCRdb lists one record per CDR3 protein. This table has 480,000 or so distinct CDR3 sequences, around 10% appearing once. Source material: PBMCs. These receptors all stem from a human donor in good health (CMV status not recorded). Some clones in this sample may be carry-over from other donors' samples.

This clonotype was seen a handful of times. V is TRBV5-4 and J is TRBJ2-6; D not resolved. Germline-derived CDR1 and CDR2 are SGHNT and YYREEE (reference sequence). The CDR3 sequence is 13 residues long. Trimming took 7 bases from V and 2 from J, leaving 7 bases between them. CDR3: CASGEAGANVLTF. CDR3 nucleotides: TGTGCCAGCGGTGAAGCTGGGGCCAACGTCCTGACTTTC.

This clonotype was found a few times. The V and J genes are TRBV9 and TRBJ2-5; D tentatively fits TRBD1 or TRBD2 (5 bases each). This CDR3 contains 15 residues. Trimming left V 0 bases short and J 3 bases short, with 12 bases between. The V gene's germline CDR1 is SGDLS and CDR2 YYNGEE. The CDR3 nucleotides are TGTGCCAGCAGCGTAGGGGGACCCTCAAAAGAGACCCAGTACTTC. This translates into CASSVGGPSKETQYF. The whole variable domain, remainder taken from reference TRBV9 and TRBJ2-5, is DSGVTQTPKHLITATGQRVTLRCSPRSGDLSVYWYQQSLDQGLQFLIQYYNGEERAKGNILERFSAQQFPDLHSELNLSSLELGDSALYFCASSVGGPSKETQYFGPGTRLLVL.

This clonotype was seen many times. The chain carries TRBV7-2 and TRBJ1-3; unclear D gene. CDR1 is SGHTA, CDR2 FQGNSA, per germline. Trimming pared 7 bases from V and 11 bases from J, leaving 15 bases between. The CDR3 contains 12 residues. As DNA, the CDR3 is TGTGCCAGCACCCGTAGCCGGACGGCCATATATTTT. Its translation: CASTRSRTAIYF.

The sample holds many counts of this clonotype. The chain employs TRBV28 and TRBJ1-5; D is ambiguous. The V and J ends lost 3 bases and 5 bases respectively, with 5 bases between them. Germline lookup yields CDR1 MDHEN and CDR2 SYDVKM. The CDR3 spans 12 residues. This CDR3 reads CASSFPDQPQHF. CDR3 coding DNA: TGTGCCAGCAGTTTCCCTGATCAGCCCCAGCATTTT.

This clonotype was seen repeatedly, ten times or more. V is TRBV2 and J is TRBJ2-7; D ambiguous. V gave up 3 bases and J gave up 0 bases, with 21 bases separating them. From germline, CDR1 is SNHLY and CDR2 FYNNEI. The CDR3 consists of 18 residues. The CDR3 nucleotides are TGTGCCAGCAGTGACGTTGGGGTTCGGGTTCCCAGCTCCTACGAGCAGTACTTC. It specifies CASSDVGVRVPSSYEQYF.

This clonotype was observed at least ten times. This chain connects TRBV7-2 to TRBJ2-7, with D tentatively TRBD2 (5 bases). The length of the CDR3 is 12 residues. V shed 3 bases and J shed 6 bases, with 9 bases lying between them. Germline-derived CDR1 and CDR2 are SGHTA and FQGNSA. This CDR3 reads CASSLRVGEQYF. In nucleotides, the CDR3 is TGTGCCAGCAGCTTGCGGGTCGGCGAGCAGTACTTC.

This clonotype has a count of ten or more. The rearrangement joins TRBV14 to TRBJ2-3; the D gene is possibly TRBD2 (5 bases). This CDR3 has 16 residues. The germline V gene encodes CDR1 SGHDN and CDR2 FVKESK. V lost 2 bases, J lost 0 bases, and 12 bases lay in between. The CDR3 reads CASSQRWRSSTDTQYF. DNA for the CDR3: TGTGCCAGCAGCCAAAGATGGAGGAGTAGCACAGATACGCAGTATTTT.

The J gene is TRBJ1-3, the V gene TRBV19; D gene unclear. Germline CDR1 and CDR2: LNHDA and SQIVND (reference sequence). The CDR3 consists of 11 residues. Trimming left V 6 bases short and J 4 bases short, with 4 bases between. The DNA for the CDR3 is TGTGCCAGTAGAAGAGGAAACACCATATATTTT. This sequence encodes CASRRGNTIYF.

This clonotype was recorded at least ten times. The chain carries TRBV9 and TRBJ2-5; D may be TRBD1 or TRBD2 (5 bases each). Trimming pared 4 bases from V and 4 bases from J, leaving 11 bases between. Germline V gives CDR1 SGDLS, CDR2 YYNGEE. The CDR3 loop spans 13 amino acids. The CDR3: CASSPGAGETQYF. The CDR3 DNA sequence: TGTGCCAGCAGCCCCGGGGCAGGAGAGACCCAGTACTTC.

This clonotype appeared many times. The genes are TRBV19 and TRBJ1-3; a possible D gene is TRBD1 (5 bases). The germline CDR1 and CDR2 sequences are LNHDA and SQIVND (reference sequence). Trimming removed 10 bases from V and 0 bases from J, with 16 bases in between. The CDR3 length is 15 residues. The CDR3 spells CATSGTESSGNTIYF. The CDR3 nucleotides read TGTGCCACCTCCGGGACCGAGAGCTCTGGAAACACCATATATTTT.

In this sample, this clonotype turned up many times. The chain joins TRBV7-2 to TRBJ2-7; D gene ambiguous. This CDR3 has 13 residues. V lost 4 bases and J 3 bases, leaving 10 bases between the germline ends. Germline V gene data show CDR1 as SGHTA and CDR2 as FQGNSA. The CDR3 protein is CASSSRPGYEQYF. DNA of the CDR3: TGTGCCAGCAGCTCCCGGCCGGGCTACGAGCAGTACTTC.

This clonotype was found many times. The chain employs TRBV10-3 and TRBJ2-7, with 7 bases matching TRBD2. This CDR3 comprises 15 residues. The V and J ends lost 8 bases and 1 base, in that order; junction bases with no gene match: 11. Germline loops: CDR1 ENHRY, CDR2 SYGVKD. DNA for the CDR3: TGTGCCATCGGGGATGGGCAGGGAGGGTCCTACGAGCAGTACTTC. Encoded protein: CAIGDGQGGSYEQYF.

This clonotype was observed at least ten times. The V and J genes are TRBV10-3 and TRBJ2-3; tentative D call: TRBD1 (6 bases). CDR1 and CDR2 from the germline V gene are ENHRY and SYGVKD. The V end was cut by 0 bases, the J end by 4 bases, with 14 bases between. This CDR3 comprises 16 residues. The CDR3 DNA sequence: TGTGCCATCAGTGAGTCGGACAGCGCCCTTGCAGATACGCAGTATTTT. Translating it yields CAISESDSALADTQYF.

This clonotype was seen ten or more times. This chain links TRBV7-6 with TRBJ1-5; D gene unclear. Trimming stripped 1 base from V and 12 bases from J, with 16 bases between. Germline V gives CDR1 SGHVS, CDR2 FNYEAQ. The CDR3 is 14 amino acids. The CDR3 protein is CASSLVGGRGDQHF. The DNA of the CDR3 is TGTGCCAGCAGCTTAGTAGGCGGCCGTGGCGACCAGCATTTT.

This clonotype was counted a few times. The V and J genes are TRBV10-3 and TRBJ1-4; TRBD1 matches 7 bases. The CDR3 contains 19 residues. The V gene's germline CDR1 is ENHRY and CDR2 SYGVKD. The trim removed 3 bases at V and 0 bases at J, leaving 13 bases unmatched. The CDR3 DNA sequence: TGTGCCATCAGTGATCCCCAGGGGGGGGCTTCTGCAACTAATGAAAAACTGTTTTTT. This translates into CAISDPQGGASATNEKLFF.

The gene calls are TRBV19 and TRBJ1-5, with D unclear. This CDR3 is 15 amino acids long. Germline CDR1 reads LNHDA; CDR2 reads SQIVND (reference sequence). V was shortened by 5 bases and J by 5 bases, with 16 bases between the two germline ends. CDR3 coding DNA: TGTGCCAGTAGTCTCCCCTCGGACGGGGATCAGCCCCAGCATTTT. It yields the protein CASSLPSDGDQPQHF.

This clonotype was detected a few times. The rearrangement uses TRBV7-9 and TRBJ2-2, with TRBD1 matching 9 bases. Trimming removed 3 bases from V and 5 bases from J; junction bases left unmatched: 16. The CDR3 is 19 amino acids. Germline CDR1 reads SEHNR; CDR2 reads FQNEAQ (reference sequence). CDR3 protein: CASSFPTFTGGAGTGELFF. The CDR3 region has the DNA TGTGCCAGCAGCTTTCCCACATTCACAGGGGGCGCAGGGACCGGGGAGCTGTTTTTT.

Many counts were recorded for this clonotype. The CDR3, as DNA: TGTGCCATCGCCAGCTCTGGGGCCAACGTCCTGACTTTC. It is translated as CAIASSGANVLTF. The V and J genes are TRBV6-5 and TRBJ2-6; no definite D call. The CDR3 spans 13 residues. The germline V and J ends were trimmed by 10 bases and 0 bases, with 7 bases remaining between them. Germline CDR1 is MNHEY and CDR2 is SVGAGI.

This clonotype occurred a few times. The chain links TRBV5-1 to TRBJ2-7; the match to TRBD2 covers 8 bases. Germline-derived CDR1 and CDR2 are SGHRS and YFSETQ. This CDR3 spans 15 amino acids. The V gene end was trimmed by 4 bases and the J gene end by 0 bases; junction bases not matched to a gene: 6. CDR3 residues: CASSPGGGGSYEQYF. In DNA, the CDR3 is TGCGCCAGCAGCCCCGGGGGGGGCGGCTCCTACGAGCAGTACTTC.

Ten or more counts support this clonotype. The chain carries TRBV12-3 or TRBV12-4 and TRBJ2-1; the D gene is possibly TRBD1 (6 bases). The CDR3 totals 15 residues. Trimming took 0 bases from V and 4 from J, leaving 10 bases between them. CDR3 sequence (DNA): TGTGCCAGCAGTTTAGCGGGGGCCGGATACAATGAGCAGTTCTTC. This sequence encodes CASSLAGAGYNEQFF.

V gene TRBV25-1 combines with J gene TRBJ2-2; TRBD2 matches at 10 bases. Germline V gene data show CDR1 as MGHDK and CDR2 as SYGVNS. The CDR3 spans 17 residues. The J segment lost 5 bases and the V segment lost 6 bases, leaving 12 bases of the junction unmatched. This chain's CDR3 is CASRRSSGSPGTGELFF. The DNA of the CDR3 is TGTGCCAGCAGGCGATCTAGCGGGAGCCCGGGGACCGGGGAGCTGTTTTTT.